The entry that follows covers one T cell receptor (beta chain) sequence. Its specificity is unknown. This sample stems from a study of T cell responses to AZD1222 COVID-19 vaccine. In the study overall: The study pooled second doses at about 4 or about 12 weeks.

CDR3 length: 16 amino acids. The germline CDR1 and CDR2 sequences are SGHNT and YYREEE (reference sequence). V was clipped by 2 bases and J by 1 base; unmatched bases: 4. Clones were read by immunoSEQ multiplex PCR, and TCRdb kept only the in-frame ones, dropping some. The sample carries about 53,000 clones, about 88% recorded once. Study-wide results and limits: There were mostly white British donors and more females than males, and clonal diversity was possibly underestimated.

The sample consisted of peripheral blood, taken on day 0 of AZD1222 vaccination. V gene TRBV5-4 combines with J gene TRBJ2-3, with TRBD1 identical over 10 bases. The clonotype was recovered from an adult in good health. The CDR3 coding sequence is TGTGCCAGCAGCTTCCGGGACAGGGGTGGCACAGATACGCAGTATTTT. The encoded protein is CASSFRDRGGTDTQYF.